This T cell receptor beta chain comes out of a study of blood T cell repertoires in COVID-19. Seattle patients were enrolled during active infection and followed longitudinally. The table came from immunoSEQ multiplex PCR; TCRdb's copy has only in-frame clones and leaves some out. Seen here are approximately 300,000 clones, about 80% observed once, and the top ten hold more than 15%. This sequence originates from a person in their 70s with COVID-19, enrolled during active disease. Specimen: peripheral blood.

The chain's CDR3 is CASSLARGTGELFF. For the CDR3, the DNA is TGTGCCAGCAGCTTAGCGCGGGGGACCGGGGAGCTGTTTTTT. The chain joins TRBV7-2 to TRBJ2-2; TRBD2 agrees at 7 bases. The CDR3 loop spans 14 amino acids. J gave up 5 bases and V 0 bases, and 0 bases lay outside the gene matches. Germline V gene data show CDR1 as SGHTA and CDR2 as FQGNSA.